A selection of T cell receptor beta chains follows, all from one sample in a study of blood T cell repertoires in COVID-19. Here immunoSEQ multiplex PCR was the method, and the copy in TCRdb shows in-frame clones only, minus some. The sample contains approximately 46,000 clones, 75% to 85% of which appear only once. What was sequenced was peripheral blood. The receptors stem from a woman aged 55-69 years with acute or convalescent COVID-19. The CDR3 runs from the conserved cysteine through the conserved F or W. The D gene is left open where the match is weak. Not all rows give a size; the values are once, few, many and, for expanded clones, a class.

j_call	clone_size	d_call	v_call	cdr3_aa	cdr3_nt
TRBJ1-6	.	TRBD1	TRBV2	CARGQGVNSPLHF	TGTGCCAGGGGCCAGGGGGTCAATTCACCCCTCCACTTT
TRBJ1-2	.	.	TRBV11-1	CASSLGPGDYGYTF	TGTGCCAGCAGCTTGGGTCCAGGGGACTATGGCTACACCTTC
TRBJ2-1	.	.	TRBV20-1	CSASGGQGSYNEQFF	TGCAGTGCTAGTGGGGGGCAAGGGTCCTACAATGAGCAGTTCTTC
TRBJ2-5	.	TRBD1	TRBV19	CASSILTGGVQETQYF	TGTGCCAGTAGTATCCTAACAGGGGGCGTGCAAGAGACCCAGTACTTC
TRBJ1-3	.	.	TRBV28	CASSSPGYSGNTIYF	TGTGCCAGCAGTTCGCCGGGGTACTCTGGAAACACCATATATTTT
TRBJ1-3	.	.	TRBV5-1	CASTPGSAGNTIYF	TGCGCCAGCACCCCAGGGTCAGCGGGAAACACCATATATTTT
TRBJ2-6	.	.	TRBV5-4	CASSLTWSSGANVLTF	TGTGCCAGCAGCTTGACATGGAGCTCTGGGGCCAACGTCCTGACTTTC
TRBJ1-4	.	TRBD1	TRBV28	CASRGQGGGEKLFF	TGTGCCAGCAGGGGACAGGGAGGCGGCGAAAAACTGTTTTTT
TRBJ2-1	.	.	TRBV11-2	CASSPGDSYNEQFF	TGTGCCAGCAGCCCCGGGGACTCCTACAATGAGCAGTTCTTC
TRBJ2-5	.	TRBD1	TRBV5-1	CASGPDRGQETQYF	TGCGCCAGCGGCCCGGACAGGGGCCAAGAGACCCAGTACTTC
TRBJ1-5	.	TRBD1	TRBV6-5	CASSYNGDRVRQPQHF	TGTGCCAGCAGTTACAACGGAGACAGGGTACGCCAGCCCCAGCATTTT
TRBJ1-1	.	.	TRBV6-6	CASTSGGHGWAFF	TGTGCCAGTACCTCGGGGGGGCACGGGTGGGCTTTCTTT
TRBJ1-3	.	.	TRBV19	CASSIVRGSGNTIYF	TGTGCCAGTAGTATAGTTCGGGGGTCTGGAAACACCATATATTTT
TRBJ1-1	few	TRBD1	TRBV19	CASSIEHRGRPEAFF	TGTGCCAGTAGTATAGAGCACAGGGGGCGGCCTGAAGCTTTCTTT
TRBJ2-5	.	.	TRBV7-3	CASSLRREETQYF	TGTGCCAGCAGCTTAAGGAGGGAAGAGACCCAGTACTTC
TRBJ1-1	.	TRBD1	TRBV2	CASQYVTGGAFF	TGTGCCAGCCAGTACGTGACAGGGGGAGCTTTCTTT
TRBJ1-3	.	TRBD1	TRBV6-1	CASSVAGGRGGNTIYF	TGTGCCAGCAGTGTAGCAGGGGGCCGGGGTGGAAACACCATATATTTT
TRBJ2-5	.	TRBD1	TRBV19	CASSQQGAQYF	TGTGCCAGTAGCCAACAGGGGGCCCAGTACTTC
TRBJ1-1	.	.	TRBV4-1	CASSHREGANTEAFF	TGCGCCAGCAGCCACCGTGAGGGCGCGAACACTGAAGCTTTCTTT
TRBJ1-3	.	.	TRBV7-2	CASSLDIYSGNTIYF	TGTGCCAGCAGCCTGGACATTTACTCTGGAAACACCATATATTTT
TRBJ2-2	.	.	TRBV14	CASSQEFRVEGDTGELFF	TGTGCCAGCAGCCAAGAATTCCGGGTCGAAGGGGACACCGGGGAGCTGTTTTTT
TRBJ2-7	.	.	TRBV24-1	CATSDAGGQYF	TGTGCCACCAGTGACGCGGGTGGGCAGTACTTC
TRBJ1-2	.	.	TRBV10-3	CAISEWGEGYTF	TGTGCCATCAGTGAATGGGGAGAGGGCTACACCTTC
TRBJ2-7	few	TRBD2	TRBV4-1	CASSQDASGRAYEQYF	TGCGCCAGCAGCCAAGACGCGAGCGGGAGGGCCTACGAGCAGTACTTC
TRBJ1-3	.	.	TRBV18	CASSPTRGNTIYF	TGTGCCAGCTCACCGACGAGGGGGAACACCATATATTTT
TRBJ1-5	.	TRBD1	TRBV7-8	CASSLGQGAGQPQHF	TGTGCCAGCAGCCTAGGACAGGGGGCAGGCCAGCCCCAGCATTTT
TRBJ1-2	.	TRBD1	TRBV6-6	CASSGTANYGYTF	TGTGCCAGCAGCGGGACAGCCAACTATGGCTACACCTTC
TRBJ1-3	once	.	TRBV7-8	CASSLGNRRYSGNTIYF	TGTGCCAGCAGCTTAGGTAACCGCCGCTACTCTGGAAACACCATATATTTT
TRBJ1-1	.	.	TRBV5-5	CASSLGITEAFF	TGTGCCAGCAGCTTGGGTATCACTGAAGCTTTCTTT
TRBJ1-1	.	.	TRBV5-1	CASSLAAGLNTEAFF	TGCGCCAGCAGCTTGGCTGCAGGGCTTAACACTGAAGCTTTCTTT
TRBJ1-4	.	.	TRBV9	CASSAYPLESLEKLFF	TGTGCCAGCAGCGCATACCCCCTGGAGAGTCTGGAAAAACTGTTTTTT
TRBJ1-1	few	.	TRBV4-1	CASSQERQVNTEAFF	TGCGCCAGCAGCCAAGAGCGACAGGTGAACACTGAAGCTTTCTTT
TRBJ1-1	.	.	TRBV5-4	CASSLKRTRNTEAFF	TGTGCCAGCAGCTTGAAGCGCACCCGGAACACTGAAGCTTTCTTT
TRBJ1-3	.	TRBD1	TRBV19	CASRPPTGSGNTIYF	TGTGCCAGTAGGCCTCCGACAGGGTCCGGAAACACCATATATTTT
TRBJ1-5	.	.	TRBV10-3	CAISEVGGQPQHF	TGTGCCATCAGTGAGGTAGGGGGTCAGCCCCAGCATTTT
TRBJ2-4	.	TRBD2	TRBV10-3	CAISETALAGGAKNIQYF	TGTGCCATCAGTGAAACAGCACTAGCGGGAGGAGCCAAAAACATTCAGTACTTC
TRBJ2-1	.	.	TRBV21-1	CASSAGVGTLNEQFF	TGTGCCAGCAGCGCAGGGGTAGGGACGTTAAATGAGCAGTTCTTC
TRBJ1-6	.	TRBD1	TRBV10-3	CATRGTAQNSPLHF	TGTGCCACCAGGGGGACAGCCCAAAATTCACCCCTCCACTTT
TRBJ1-1	few	TRBD1	TRBV10-2	CASMAGQRIEAFF	TGCGCCAGCATGGCGGGACAGCGAATTGAAGCTTTCTTT
TRBJ2-5	.	TRBD1	TRBV5-4	CASSLYTGEETQYF	TGTGCCAGCAGCTTGTATACAGGGGAAGAGACCCAGTACTTC
TRBJ1-1	once	TRBD1	TRBV5-1	CASRGQGAIRNTEAFF	TGCGCCAGCAGAGGACAGGGGGCTATTCGGAACACTGAAGCTTTCTTT
TRBJ2-5	.	TRBD2	TRBV2	CARKREGRETQYF	TGTGCCAGAAAGCGGGAGGGCCGGGAGACCCAGTACTTC
TRBJ2-7	.	TRBD2	TRBV5-1	CASSLGTSVHRAYEQYF	TGCGCCAGCAGCCTTGGGACTAGCGTCCACAGGGCCTACGAGCAGTACTTC
TRBJ1-1	once	.	TRBV9	CASSPQNTEAFF	TGTGCCAGCAGCCCCCAAAACACTGAAGCTTTCTTT
TRBJ2-1	.	TRBD2	TRBV11-2	CASSFSGSEDEQFF	TGTGCCAGCAGCTTTAGCGGGAGTGAGGATGAGCAGTTCTTC
TRBJ1-2	once	TRBD1	TRBV3-1/TRBV3-2	CASSRDRGRGYTF	TGTGCCAGCAGTCGGGACAGGGGGCGCGGCTACACCTTC
TRBJ1-6	.	TRBD1	TRBV30	CAWSQPGTGRPPLHF	TGTGCCTGGAGCCAACCCGGGACAGGGCGGCCACCCCTCCACTTT
TRBJ1-1	once	TRBD1	TRBV3-1/TRBV3-2	CASSHSGQGRFTEAFF	TGTGCCAGCAGCCATTCCGGACAGGGGAGATTCACTGAAGCTTTCTTT
TRBJ1-6	.	TRBD1	TRBV4-2	CASSQVLRGQRSPLHF	TGTGCCAGCAGCCAAGTATTAAGGGGGCAGCGTTCACCCCTCCACTTT
TRBJ1-3	once	.	TRBV28	CASSFRDGSGNTIYF	TGTGCCAGCAGTTTCAGGGATGGTTCTGGAAACACCATATATTTT
TRBJ1-4	.	.	TRBV11-2	CASSLTTGMGEKLFF	TGTGCCAGCAGCTTAACCACAGGGATGGGTGAAAAACTGTTTTTT